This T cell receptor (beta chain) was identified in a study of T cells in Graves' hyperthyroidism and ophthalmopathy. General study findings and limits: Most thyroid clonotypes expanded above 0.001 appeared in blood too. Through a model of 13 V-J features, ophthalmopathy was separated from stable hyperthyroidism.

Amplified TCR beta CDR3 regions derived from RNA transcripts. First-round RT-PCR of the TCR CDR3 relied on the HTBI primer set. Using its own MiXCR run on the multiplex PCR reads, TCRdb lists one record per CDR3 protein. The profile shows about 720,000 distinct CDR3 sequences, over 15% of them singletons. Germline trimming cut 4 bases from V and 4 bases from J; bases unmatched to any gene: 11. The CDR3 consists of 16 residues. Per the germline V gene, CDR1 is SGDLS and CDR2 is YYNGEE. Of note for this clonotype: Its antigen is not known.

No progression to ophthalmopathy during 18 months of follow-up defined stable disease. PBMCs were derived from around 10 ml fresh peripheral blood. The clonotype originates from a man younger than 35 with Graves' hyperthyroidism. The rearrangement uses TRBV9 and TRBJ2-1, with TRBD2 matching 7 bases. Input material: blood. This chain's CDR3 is CASSPGASGAYNEQFF. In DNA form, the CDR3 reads TGTGCCAGCAGCCCAGGTGCCAGCGGGGCTTACAATGAGCAGTTCTTC.